The 9 T cell receptor beta chains reported below all come from one sample, sequenced in a study of cytomegalovirus exposure and HLA in healthy donors. The PCR was carried out with 60 Vbeta primers and 13 Jbeta primers. Sequencing used immunoSEQ multiplex PCR; TCRdb keeps in-frame clones, though not all of them. The sample has about 170,000 clones; almost 75% are singletons. Sequencing was performed on PBMCs. Source of these receptors: a woman aged 18-29 years in good health and CMV-seropositive.

This sequence joins TRBV4-3 and TRBJ2-5; TRBD2 matches 8 bases. TRBJ2-7 matches the DNA end more closely, so the J call is doubtful. Germline values: CDR1 LGHNA, CDR2 YSLEER. The CDR3 sequence is 15 residues long. The CDR3 protein is CASSRGKRGIGEQYF. DNA of the CDR3: TGCGCCAGCAGCCGAGGAAAGCGGGGGATCGGCGAGCAGTACTTC.

The chain combines TRBV19 with TRBJ2-7; a weak D match, TRBD1 (5 bases). V lost 2 bases and J 1 base, leaving 9 bases between the germline ends. Germline CDR1 LNHDA, CDR2 SQIVND (reference sequence). The CDR3 contains 14 residues. The CDR3 reads CASSIRTPSYEQYF. CDR3 nucleotide sequence: TGTGCCAGTAGTATAAGGACACCTTCCTACGAGCAGTACTTC.

This rearrangement joins TRBV19 to TRBJ1-6; TRBD1 agrees at 9 bases. V lost 4 bases to trimming and J lost 14 bases; unmatched junction nucleotides: 15. Germline V gives CDR1 LNHDA, CDR2 SQIVND (reference sequence). There are 16 residues in the CDR3. In DNA form, the CDR3 reads TGTGCCAGTAGTACTCACTCCGGGACAGGGTCCGCGGCCCTCCACTTT. It is translated as CASSTHSGTGSAALHF. The entire variable domain, with the rest obtained from reference TRBV19 and TRBJ1-6, is as follows: DGGITQSPKYLFRKEGQNVTLSCEQNLNHDAMYWYRQDPGQGLRLIYYSQIVNDFQKGDIAEGYSVSREKKESFPLTVTSAQKNPTAFYLCASSTHSGTGSAALHFGNGTRLTVT.

This clone has a handful of counts. The gene calls are TRBV5-1 and TRBJ1-2; a possible D gene is TRBD1 (6 bases). From germline, CDR1 is SGHRS and CDR2 YFSETQ. Trimming removed 3 bases from V and 4 bases from J, with 16 bases in between. This CDR3 has 15 amino acids. CDR3 sequence: CASSSTGPLSYGYTF. CDR3 in DNA: TGCGCCAGCAGCTCGACAGGACCCCTTTCCTATGGCTACACCTTC.

This clone was counted a few times. The V call is TRBV2, the J call TRBJ2-1; D perhaps matches TRBD1 (6 bases). V dropped 2 bases and J dropped 9 bases, with 11 bases sitting between them. Looked up from germline, CDR1 is SNHLY and CDR2 is FYNNEI. This CDR3 has 13 residues. The CDR3 DNA is TGTGCCAGCAGTGAACTCGAAGGGGGTGAGCAGTTCTTC. Protein sequence: CASSELEGGEQFF.

The genes are TRBV5-1 and TRBJ2-2, with D unresolved. V lost 5 bases and J lost 7, with 12 bases in between. Germline V gene sequence: CDR1 SGHRS, CDR2 YFSETQ. The CDR3 totals 13 residues. The CDR3 DNA follows: TGCGCCAGCAGGGCAGGAACGGACGGGGAGCTGTTTTTT. This translates into CASRAGTDGELFF. The full variable domain, with the rest looked up from reference TRBV5-1 and TRBJ2-2, is KAGVTQTPRYLIKTRGQQVTLSCSPISGHRSVSWYQQTPGQGLQFLFEYFSETQRNKGNFPGRFSGRQFSNSRSEMNVSTLELGDSALYLCASRAGTDGELFFGEGSRLTVL.

This chain connects TRBV7-8 to TRBJ1-4; D is undetermined. V lost 2 bases to trimming and J lost 0 bases, with 7 bases between them. The CDR3 runs to 15 residues. CDR1 and CDR2 (germline): SGHVS, FQNEAQ. CDR3 nucleotide sequence: TGTGCCAGCAGCTTATGGGCGACAACTAATGAAAAACTGTTTTTT. Its translation: CASSLWATTNEKLFF.

The chain carries TRBV6-1 and TRBJ2-7; TRBD2 aligns across 13 bases. The CDR3 totals 18 residues. The V and J ends lost 4 bases and 4 bases, in that order; junction bases with no gene match: 13. CDR1 and CDR2 from the germline V gene are MNHNS and SASEGT. Written as DNA, the CDR3 is TGTGCCAGCAGTGTCACTAGCGGGGGGGCCGTAGAGATGTACGAGCAGTACTTC. Translated, it gives CASSVTSGGAVEMYEQYF.

CDR3 residues: CASSLGDTGGNQPQHF. CDR3 DNA sequence: TGTGCCAGCAGCTTAGGGGATACCGGGGGCAATCAGCCCCAGCATTTT. This chain uses TRBV7-9 with TRBJ1-5; D remains unclear. CDR1 and CDR2 from the germline V gene are SEHNR and FQNEAQ (reference sequence). Between the trimmed V and J ends, which lost 1 base and 2 bases, there was a span of 12 bases. The CDR3 is 16 amino acids.